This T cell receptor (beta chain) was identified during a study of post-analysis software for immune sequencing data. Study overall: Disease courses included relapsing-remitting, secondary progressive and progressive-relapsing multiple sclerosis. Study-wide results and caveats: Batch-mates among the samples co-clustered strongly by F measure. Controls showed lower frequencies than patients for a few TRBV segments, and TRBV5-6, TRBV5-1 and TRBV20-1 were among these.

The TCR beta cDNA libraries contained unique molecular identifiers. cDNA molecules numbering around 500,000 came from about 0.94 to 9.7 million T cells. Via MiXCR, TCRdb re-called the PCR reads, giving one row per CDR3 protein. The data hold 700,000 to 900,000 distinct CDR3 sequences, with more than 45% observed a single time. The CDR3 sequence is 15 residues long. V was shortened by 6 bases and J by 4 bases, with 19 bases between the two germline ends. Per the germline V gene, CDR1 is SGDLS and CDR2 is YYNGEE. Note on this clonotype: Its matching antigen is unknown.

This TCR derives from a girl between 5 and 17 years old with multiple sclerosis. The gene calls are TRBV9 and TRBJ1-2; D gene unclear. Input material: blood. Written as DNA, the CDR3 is TGTGCCAGCACCTATTCCGGGCGGACCTCCTATGGCTACACCTTC. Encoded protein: CASTYSGRTSYGYTF.